This T cell receptor beta chain was identified during a study of cytomegalovirus exposure and HLA in healthy donors. Whole-study findings and limits: Sequencing likely generated an artifact that appeared as a cluster of highly shared sequence variants.

Germline V lookup: CDR1 SGHAT, CDR2 FQNNGV. The CDR3 loop spans 11 amino acids. The V end was cut by 5 bases, the J end by 6 bases, with 8 bases between. PCR primers comprised 60 Vbeta and 13 Jbeta primers. Some clones are missing from TCRdb's copy, which holds only in-frame ones; the method was immunoSEQ multiplex PCR. The repertoire holds 100,000 or so clones, 83% seen once, with 5% to 6.5% in the top ten. About this clone: Its antigen is currently unknown.

This TCR derives from a man younger than 35 in good health and CMV-seronegative. Specimen: PBMCs. V is TRBV11-2 and J is TRBJ2-7; D is uncertain. The CDR3 region is CASSRSVEQYF. The CDR3 coding sequence is TGTGCCAGCAGCCGTTCGGTCGAGCAGTACTTC.